The 8 T cell receptor beta chains below come from one sample, sequenced in a study of siplizumab effects on memory and regulatory T cells. Coculturing was carried out on the mixed lymphocyte reaction cells. It lasted under seven days and was done at 37°C. Produced via immunoSEQ multiplex PCR; TCRdb's table is partial and in-frame only. Seen here are nearly 20,000 clones, about 45% observed once, and the top ten hold 6% to 7%. No antigens are known for them. Sequenced input: CFSE-low (dividing) CD4+ T cells sorted from an allogeneic mixed lymphocyte reaction. These receptors all stem from a human donor in good health; the cells came from an allogeneic mixed lymphocyte reaction. Some clones in this sample may be carry-over from other donors' samples.

Only a few counts were recorded for this clone. The J gene is TRBJ2-3, the V gene TRBV9, with TRBD2 matching 7 bases. The germline CDR1 and CDR2 sequences are SGDLS and YYNGEE. J gave up 3 bases and V 0 bases, and 10 bases lay outside the gene matches. The CDR3 has 17 amino acids. This chain's CDR3 is CASSVVGTAGFTDTQYF. The CDR3 DNA is TGTGCCAGCAGCGTAGTGGGTACAGCGGGATTTACAGATACGCAGTATTTT.

The sample holds a few counts of this clone. This chain connects TRBV6-1 to TRBJ2-7, with D possibly TRBD2 on 6 matching bases. In germline, CDR1 is MNHNS, CDR2 SASEGT. The CDR3 spans 14 residues. V lost 2 bases, J lost 6 bases, and 14 bases lay in between. As DNA, the CDR3 is TGTGCCAGCAGTGAATGGGGACTCTACGGCGAGCAGTACTTC. Translation gives CASSEWGLYGEQYF.

The gene calls are TRBV6-5 and TRBJ1-2; no definite D call. The CDR3 consists of 11 residues. CDR1 MNHEY and CDR2 SVGAGI come from the germline V gene. V gave up 4 bases and J gave up 4 bases, with 4 bases separating them. CDR3 loop: CASSFGYGYTF. The DNA for the CDR3 is TGTGCCAGCAGTTTTGGCTATGGCTACACCTTC.

This clone was detected a few times. The chain combines TRBV7-9 with TRBJ2-1, with 7 bases lining up with TRBD2. Germline CDR1 SEHNR, CDR2 FQNEAQ (reference sequence). CDR3 length equals 17 residues. Losses at the gene ends were 0 bases for V and 0 bases for J; bases not matched to a gene: 5. CDR3: CASSLAQGGSSYNEQFF. CDR3 DNA sequence: TGTGCCAGCAGCTTAGCGCAGGGCGGGAGCTCCTACAATGAGCAGTTCTTC.

This clone turned up a few times. V gene TRBV9 combines with J gene TRBJ1-2; D uncertain. V lost 2 bases to trimming and J lost 5 bases, with 16 bases between them. Looked up from germline, CDR1 is SGDLS and CDR2 is YYNGEE. This CDR3 has 15 residues. The CDR3 nucleotides read TGTGCCAGCAGCGTGCTCGCGGGCAATTCTTATGGCTACACCTTC. It translates to CASSVLAGNSYGYTF.

This clone was picked up one time. V is TRBV29-1 and J is TRBJ1-2; 10 bases agree with TRBD1. V dropped 7 bases and J dropped 3; count of bases not matched to a gene: 5. CDR1 SQVTM and CDR2 ANQGSEA come from the germline V gene. This CDR3 comprises 13 residues. In DNA form, the CDR3 reads TGCAGCGCGACAGGGGGCACGGACTATGGCTACACCTTC. Its protein product is CSATGGTDYGYTF.

The V and J genes are TRBV7-9 and TRBJ2-1; TRBD1 is a possible D gene (5 bases). Germline values: CDR1 SEHNR, CDR2 FQNEAQ (reference sequence). The germline V and J ends were trimmed by 5 bases and 1 base, with 12 bases remaining between them. The CDR3 sequence is 15 residues long. CDR3 region: CASSEQGLSYNEQFF. Here the CDR3 DNA reads TGTGCCAGCAGCGAGCAGGGTCTTTCCTACAATGAGCAGTTCTTC.

V usage is TRBV5-1 and J usage is TRBJ1-1; D unresolved. With 7 bases removed from V and 1 base from J, the gap between germline ends came to 11 bases. The length of the CDR3 is 13 residues. CDR1 is SGHRS, CDR2 YFSETQ, per germline. CDR3 nucleotide sequence: TGCGCCAGCCGGCGGACGTCGAACACTGAAGCTTTCTTT. This codes for CASRRTSNTEAFF.